The T cell receptor (beta chain) described here comes from a study of OX40 agonist ivuxolimab in advanced cancers. Study context: Patients received intravenous ivuxolimab every 2 weeks at 0.01 to 10 mg/kg.

CDR3 size: 13 residues. Trimming at V came to 2 bases and at J to 8 bases, leaving 4 bases not matched to a gene. Germline loops: CDR1 KGHSH, CDR2 LQKENI. Generated by immunoSEQ multiplex PCR, the TCRdb table keeps only in-frame clones and is missing some. The top ten clones hold roughly 0.53% of a sample with around 95,000 clones, under 95% of them seen once. This clone was observed a few times. The sequencing here drew on CD4+ or CD8+ T cells sorted from blood, taken in a trial of the OX40 agonist ivuxolimab. The chain employs TRBV18 and TRBJ1-2, with TRBD1 identical over 8 bases. The clonotype comes from an adult with an advanced solid tumor such as melanoma, head and neck, liver or kidney cancer. The CDR3 loop reads CASSPVTGEGYTF. The DNA of the CDR3 is TGTGCCAGCTCACCAGTGACAGGGGAGGGCTACACCTTC.